The present T cell receptor beta chain was sequenced within a study of blood T cell repertoires in COVID-19. Study context: From the United States, Italy and Spain came samples of acute and convalescent COVID-19. The analysed material was cDNA or gDNA that came from T cells, B-cell-depleted T cells, or PBMCs.

Concerning this clone: The sample contains more than one DNA sequence encoding this CDR3.

Only in-frame clones appear in the TCRdb table, and some are missing; sequencing was by immunoSEQ multiplex PCR. The data show approximately 250,000 clones, more than 80% seen once. V was pared by 4 bases and J by 5 bases, with 11 bases of the junction left unmatched. CDR3 size: 15 residues. The germline CDR1 and CDR2 sequences are SGHNT and YYREEE (reference sequence). The clonotype was recovered from a human donor in a cohort sampled during active COVID-19. Source material: peripheral blood. J is TRBJ2-5 and V is TRBV5-4, with TRBD1 identical over 7 bases. The CDR3, as DNA: TGTGCCAGCAGCCTAATAACAGGGGCAGGGGAGACCCAGTACTTC. This encodes CASSLITGAGETQYF.